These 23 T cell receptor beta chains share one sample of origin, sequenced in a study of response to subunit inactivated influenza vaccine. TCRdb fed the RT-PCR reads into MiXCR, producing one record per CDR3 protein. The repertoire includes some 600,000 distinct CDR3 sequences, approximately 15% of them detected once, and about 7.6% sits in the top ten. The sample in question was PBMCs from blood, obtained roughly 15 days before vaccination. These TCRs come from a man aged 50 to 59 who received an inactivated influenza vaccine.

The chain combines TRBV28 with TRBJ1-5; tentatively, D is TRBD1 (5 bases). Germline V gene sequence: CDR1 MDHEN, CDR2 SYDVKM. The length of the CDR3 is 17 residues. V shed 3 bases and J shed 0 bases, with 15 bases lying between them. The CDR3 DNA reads TGTGCCAGCAGTTTCGAGCGCTGGGACCTTAGCAATCAGCCCCAGCATTTT. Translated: CASSFERWDLSNQPQHF. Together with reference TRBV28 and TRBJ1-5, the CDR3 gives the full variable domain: DVKVTQSSRYLVKRTGEKVFLECVQDMDHENMFWYRQDPGLGLRLIYFSYDVKMKEKGDIPEGYSVSREKKERFSLILESASTNQTSMYLCASSFERWDLSNQPQHFGDGTRLSIL.

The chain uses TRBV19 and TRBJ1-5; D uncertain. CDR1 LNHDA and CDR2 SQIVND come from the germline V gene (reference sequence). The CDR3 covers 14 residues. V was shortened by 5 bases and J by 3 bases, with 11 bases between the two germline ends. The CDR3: CASSFGGLNQPQHF. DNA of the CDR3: TGTGCCAGTAGTTTCGGCGGACTCAATCAGCCCCAGCATTTT. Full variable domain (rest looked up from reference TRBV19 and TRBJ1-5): DGGITQSPKYLFRKEGQNVTLSCEQNLNHDAMYWYRQDPGQGLRLIYYSQIVNDFQKGDIAEGYSVSREKKESFPLTVTSAQKNPTAFYLCASSFGGLNQPQHFGDGTRLSIL.

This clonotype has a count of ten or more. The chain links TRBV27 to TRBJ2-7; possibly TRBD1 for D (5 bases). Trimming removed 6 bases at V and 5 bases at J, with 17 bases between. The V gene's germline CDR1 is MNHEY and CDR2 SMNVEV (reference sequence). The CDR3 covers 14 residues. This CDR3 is CASSTQGNWDEQYF. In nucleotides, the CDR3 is TGTGCCAGCAGCACGCAGGGAAATTGGGACGAGCAGTACTTC.

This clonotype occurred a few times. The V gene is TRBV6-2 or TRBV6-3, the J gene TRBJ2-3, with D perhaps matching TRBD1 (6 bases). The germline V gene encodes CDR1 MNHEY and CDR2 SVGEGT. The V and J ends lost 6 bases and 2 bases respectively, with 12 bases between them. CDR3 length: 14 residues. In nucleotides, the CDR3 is TGTGCCAGCAGCTGGGGGACACTCACAGATACGCAGTATTTT. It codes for CASSWGTLTDTQYF.

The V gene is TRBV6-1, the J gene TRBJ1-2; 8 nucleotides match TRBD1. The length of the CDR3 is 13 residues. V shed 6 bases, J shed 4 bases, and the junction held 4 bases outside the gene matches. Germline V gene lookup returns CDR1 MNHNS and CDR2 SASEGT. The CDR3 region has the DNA TGTGCCAGCAGAAGGACAGGGAGCTATGGCTACACCTTC. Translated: CASRRTGSYGYTF.

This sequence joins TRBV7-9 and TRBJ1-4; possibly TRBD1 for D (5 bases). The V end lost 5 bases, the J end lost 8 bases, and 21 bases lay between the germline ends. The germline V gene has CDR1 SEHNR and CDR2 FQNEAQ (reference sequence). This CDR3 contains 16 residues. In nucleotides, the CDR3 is TGTGCCAGCAGCGTCGGGACGGGGATTCGACCAGAAAAACTGTTTTTT. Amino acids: CASSVGTGIRPEKLFF.

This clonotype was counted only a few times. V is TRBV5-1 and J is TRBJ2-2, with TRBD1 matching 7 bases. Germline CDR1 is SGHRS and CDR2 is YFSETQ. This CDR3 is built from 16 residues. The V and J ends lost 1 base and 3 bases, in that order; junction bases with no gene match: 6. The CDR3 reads CASSLYVDRDTGELFF. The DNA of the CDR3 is TGCGCCAGCAGCTTGTATGTTGACAGGGACACCGGGGAGCTGTTTTTT.

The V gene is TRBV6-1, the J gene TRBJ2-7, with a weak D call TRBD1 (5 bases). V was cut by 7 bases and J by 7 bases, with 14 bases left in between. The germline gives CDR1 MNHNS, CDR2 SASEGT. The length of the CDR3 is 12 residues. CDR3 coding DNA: TGTGCCAGCAAGGACATCGGCGTGGAGCAGTACTTC. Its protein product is CASKDIGVEQYF.

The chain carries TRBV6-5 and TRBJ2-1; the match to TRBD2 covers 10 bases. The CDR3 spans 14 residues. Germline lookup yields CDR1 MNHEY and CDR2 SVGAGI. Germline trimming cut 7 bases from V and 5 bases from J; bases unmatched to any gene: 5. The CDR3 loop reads CASTVLAGNNEQFF. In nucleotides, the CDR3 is TGTGCCAGCACGGTACTAGCGGGAAACAATGAGCAGTTCTTC.

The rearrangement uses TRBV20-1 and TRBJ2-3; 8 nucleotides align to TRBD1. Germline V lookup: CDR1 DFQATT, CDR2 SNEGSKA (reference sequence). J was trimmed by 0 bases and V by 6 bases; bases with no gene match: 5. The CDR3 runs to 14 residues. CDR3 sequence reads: CSAQTGVSTDTQYF. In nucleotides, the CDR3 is TGCAGTGCACAGACAGGGGTCAGCACAGATACGCAGTATTTT.

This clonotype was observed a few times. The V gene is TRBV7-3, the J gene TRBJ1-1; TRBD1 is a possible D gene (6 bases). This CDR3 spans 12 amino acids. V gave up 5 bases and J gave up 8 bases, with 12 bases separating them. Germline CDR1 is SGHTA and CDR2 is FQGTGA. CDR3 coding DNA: TGTGCCAGCAGCCCAAGAGGGGGAGAAGCTTTCTTT. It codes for CASSPRGGEAFF.

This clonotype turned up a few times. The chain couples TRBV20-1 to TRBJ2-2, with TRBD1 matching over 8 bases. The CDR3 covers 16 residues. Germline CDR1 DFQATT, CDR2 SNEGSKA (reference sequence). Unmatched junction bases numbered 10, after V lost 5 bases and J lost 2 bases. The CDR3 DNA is TGCAGTGCTCGAGCTTCAGGGGGCGCAAACACCGGGGAGCTGTTTTTT. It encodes CSARASGGANTGELFF.

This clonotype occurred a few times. The CDR3: CASSPRRSESGYTF. The CDR3 DNA reads TGTGCCAGCTCCCCCCGTCGCAGTGAGAGTGGCTACACCTTC. The chain carries TRBV18 and TRBJ1-2; D call uncertain. This CDR3 comprises 14 residues. CDR1 is KGHSH and CDR2 is LQKENI in the germline V gene. V was cut by 6 bases and J by 7 bases, with 18 bases left in between.

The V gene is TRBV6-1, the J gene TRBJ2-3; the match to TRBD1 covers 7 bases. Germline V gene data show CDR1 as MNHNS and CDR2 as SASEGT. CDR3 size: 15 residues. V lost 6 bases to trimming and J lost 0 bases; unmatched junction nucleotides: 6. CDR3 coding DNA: TGTGCCAGCAGCGGAACAGGGGAGAGCACAGATACGCAGTATTTT. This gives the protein CASSGTGESTDTQYF.

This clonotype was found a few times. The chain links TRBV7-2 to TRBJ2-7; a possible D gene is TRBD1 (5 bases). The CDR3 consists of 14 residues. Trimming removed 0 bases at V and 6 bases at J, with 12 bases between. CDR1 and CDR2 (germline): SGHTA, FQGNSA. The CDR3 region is CASSLAQGRGEQYF. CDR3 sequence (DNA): TGTGCCAGCAGCTTAGCTCAGGGCAGAGGCGAGCAGTACTTC.

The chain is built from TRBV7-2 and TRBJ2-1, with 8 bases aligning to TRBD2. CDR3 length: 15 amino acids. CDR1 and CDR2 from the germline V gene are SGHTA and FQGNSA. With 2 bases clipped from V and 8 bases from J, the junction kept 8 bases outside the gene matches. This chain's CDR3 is CASSLRTSREHEQFF. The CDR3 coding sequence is TGTGCCAGCAGCTTAAGGACTAGCCGAGAGCATGAGCAGTTCTTC.

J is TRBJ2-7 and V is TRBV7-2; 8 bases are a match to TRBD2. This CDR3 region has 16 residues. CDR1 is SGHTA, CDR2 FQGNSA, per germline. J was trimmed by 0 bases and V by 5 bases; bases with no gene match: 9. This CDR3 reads CASSGERELTSYEQYF. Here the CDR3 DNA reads TGTGCCAGCAGCGGGGAGCGGGAGCTTACCTCCTACGAGCAGTACTTC.

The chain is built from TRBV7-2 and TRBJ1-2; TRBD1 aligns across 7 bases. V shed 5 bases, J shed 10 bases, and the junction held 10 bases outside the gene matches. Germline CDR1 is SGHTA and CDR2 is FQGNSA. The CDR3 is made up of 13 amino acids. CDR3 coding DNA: TGTGCCAGCAGCCAGGGACAGCTCAATGCCTACACCTTC. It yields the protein CASSQGQLNAYTF. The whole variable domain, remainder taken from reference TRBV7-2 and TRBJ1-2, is GAGVSQSPSNKVTEKGKDVELRCDPISGHTALYWYRQSLGQGLEFLIYFQGNSAPDKSGLPSDRFSAERTGGSVSTLTIQRTQQEDSAVYLCASSQGQLNAYTFGSGTRLTVV.

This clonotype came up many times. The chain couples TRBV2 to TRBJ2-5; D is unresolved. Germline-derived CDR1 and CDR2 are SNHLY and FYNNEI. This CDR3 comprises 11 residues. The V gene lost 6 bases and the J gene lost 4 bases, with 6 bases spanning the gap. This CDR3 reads CASSVGETQYF. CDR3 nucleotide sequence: TGTGCCAGCAGCGTGGGAGAGACCCAGTACTTC.

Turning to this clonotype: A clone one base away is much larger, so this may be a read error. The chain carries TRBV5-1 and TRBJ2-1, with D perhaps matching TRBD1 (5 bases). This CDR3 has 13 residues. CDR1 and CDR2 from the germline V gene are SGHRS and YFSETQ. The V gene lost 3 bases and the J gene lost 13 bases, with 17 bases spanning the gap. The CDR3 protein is CASSYVRVSTQFF. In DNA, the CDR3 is TGCGCCAGCAGCTACGTCAGGGTTTCGACTCAGTTCTTC.

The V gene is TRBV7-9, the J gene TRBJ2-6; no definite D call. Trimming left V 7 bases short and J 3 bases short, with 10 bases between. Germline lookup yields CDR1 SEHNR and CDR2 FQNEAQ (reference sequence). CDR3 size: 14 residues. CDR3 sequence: CASTPWDGANVLTF. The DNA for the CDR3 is TGTGCCAGCACCCCATGGGATGGGGCCAACGTCCTGACTTTC.

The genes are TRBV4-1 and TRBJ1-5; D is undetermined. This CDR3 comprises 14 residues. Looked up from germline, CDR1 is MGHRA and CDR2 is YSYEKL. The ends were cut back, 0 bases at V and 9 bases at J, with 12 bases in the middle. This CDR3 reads CASSQDVGRRPQHF. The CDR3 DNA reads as TGCGCCAGCAGCCAAGACGTCGGGAGGAGGCCCCAGCATTTT.

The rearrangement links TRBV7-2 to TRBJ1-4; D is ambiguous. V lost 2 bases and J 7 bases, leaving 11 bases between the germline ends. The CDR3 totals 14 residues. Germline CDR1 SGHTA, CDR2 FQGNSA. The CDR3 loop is CASSLNGVGEKLFF. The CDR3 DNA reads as TGTGCCAGCAGCTTAAATGGGGTTGGTGAAAAACTGTTTTTT.